Sequencing of this T cell receptor beta chain was carried out in a study of control samples from healthy donors and cancer patients. Measured with immunoSEQ multiplex PCR; TCRdb has only the in-frame clones, and not every one. The data hold 50,000 to 55,000 clones, with roughly 94% observed a single time. The J segment lost 5 bases and the V segment lost 4 bases, leaving 7 bases of the junction unmatched. The CDR3 covers 17 residues. Germline CDR1 SGDLS, CDR2 YYNGEE. Specimen: blood. The TCR sequence derives from a young man in good health. The chain joins TRBV9 to TRBJ2-2; the match to TRBD2 covers 14 bases. CDR3 DNA sequence: TGTGCCAGCAGCATGGGACTAGCGGGAGCGAGTACCGGGGAGCTGTTTTTT. As protein: CASSMGLAGASTGELFF.